Listed below are T cell receptor beta chains from one sample, sequenced in a study of T cells in Graves' hyperthyroidism and ophthalmopathy. TCRdb fed the multiplex PCR reads into MiXCR, producing one record per CDR3 protein. Among some 340,000 distinct CDR3 sequences, approximately 14% were seen once, and the ten largest hold 30% to 40%. Material: blood. The receptor set was obtained from a woman aged 35 to 49 with Graves' ophthalmopathy. CDR3s include the opening cysteine and the closing phenylalanine or tryptophan. Fields, in order: V gene, J gene, clone size, D gene, CDR3 DNA, CDR3 protein. A D gene is named only where the DNA matches it firmly. Rows may omit the clone size; those that give it use once, few, many or a size class.

TRBV7-8	TRBJ1-4	few	-	TGTGCCAGCAGCCATGGCCATGGCTATAATGAAAAACTGTTTTTT	CASSHGHGYNEKLFF
TRBV20-1	TRBJ2-3	many	TRBD2	TGCAGTGCTTACTCCCTCAGCGGGATCACAGATACGCAGTATTTT	CSAYSLSGITDTQYF
TRBV3-1	TRBJ1-1	few	-	TGTGCCAGCAGCCGGTTCCCCAGGACGGGAACCTCCATGAACACTGAAGCTTTCTTT	CASSRFPRTGTSMNTEAFF
TRBV7-9	TRBJ1-2	many	-	TGTGCCAGCAGCAAGGACGGGACACTCGTGGGCTACACCTTC	CASSKDGTLVGYTF
TRBV6-1	TRBJ1-3	many	-	TGTGCCAGCAGTCGAGGGGGGTTTTCTGGAAACACCATATATTTT	CASSRGGFSGNTIYF
TRBV9	TRBJ1-2	many	-	TGTGCCAGCAGCGTAGCGATAGCGTTTGGGGACTATGGCTACACCTTC	CASSVAIAFGDYGYTF
TRBV4-2	TRBJ1-1	few	-	TGTGCCAGCGGGAGGGGATTGAACACTGAAGCTTTCTTT	CASGRGLNTEAFF
TRBV6-1	TRBJ2-1	few	-	TGTGCCAGCAGTTCTTGGACCCGGAAGACTCTTTACAATGAGCAGTTCTTC	CASSSWTRKTLYNEQFF
TRBV2	TRBJ2-6	many	-	TGTGCCAGCCGTTCACTGTCTGGGGCCAACGTCCTGACTTTC	CASRSLSGANVLTF
TRBV9	TRBJ1-2	-	-	TGTGCCAGCAGAGCACCCTCCCCGCCTGGGGAAAGTAACTATGGCTACACCTTC	CASRAPSPPGESNYGYTF
TRBV4-2	TRBJ2-7	few	-	TGTGCCAGCAGCCGAGACCAAGGGCGGGAGCAGTACTTC	CASSRDQGREQYF
TRBV30	TRBJ2-2	-	TRBD2	TGTGCCTGGACCGGGACTAGTGGTTCCGGGGAGCTGTTTTTT	CAWTGTSGSGELFF
TRBV2	TRBJ2-7	-	-	TGTGCCAGCAGTTCCCCCGGGGGCGGCAACTACGAGCAGTACTTC	CASSSPGGGNYEQYF
TRBV28	TRBJ2-2	-	TRBD2	TGTGCCAGCAGTATGTGGACTAGCGGGAGCCGAAACACCGGGGAGCTGTTTTTT	CASSMWTSGSRNTGELFF
TRBV11-2	TRBJ2-2	many	-	TGTGCCAGCAGCTTAGACCCAGGAACCGGGGAGCTGTTTTTT	CASSLDPGTGELFF
TRBV6-1	TRBJ2-7	many	-	TGTGCCAGCAGCTATGCCGAGCCAACACCCTACGAGCAGTACTTC	CASSYAEPTPYEQYF
TRBV20-1	TRBJ2-7	-	-	TGCAGTGCTAGAGATCCCGAAGGGAGCTCCTACGAGCAGTACTTC	CSARDPEGSSYEQYF
TRBV7-9	TRBJ2-3	many	-	TGTGCCAGCAGCTTTGACCGGGCAGATACGCAGTATTTT	CASSFDRADTQYF
TRBV28	TRBJ2-5	many	-	TGTGCCAGCAGCCGACATGGGGAGACCCAGTACTTC	CASSRHGETQYF
TRBV6-1	TRBJ2-7	many	TRBD2	TGTGCCAGCAGTGCCGGACTAGCGGGAGCCTCCTACGAGCAGTACTTC	CASSAGLAGASYEQYF
TRBV27	TRBJ1-5	many	-	TGTGCCAGCAGGGCTACAGCGAGGGGCAATCAGCCCCAGCATTTT	CASRATARGNQPQHF
TRBV18	TRBJ2-3	many	TRBD1	TGTGCCAGCTCACTGACAGGGGCAAGCACAGATACGCAGTATTTT	CASSLTGASTDTQYF
TRBV30	TRBJ2-1	many	TRBD2	TGTGCCTGGACTAGCGGCTACAATGAGCAGTTCTTC	CAWTSGYNEQFF
TRBV10-3	TRBJ2-3	-	-	TGTGCCCAGGCTGGAGGTTTGGCAGATACGCAGTATTTT	CAQAGGLADTQYF
TRBV20-1	TRBJ2-5	many	TRBD2	TGCAGTGCTAGACCGGGACTAGCGGAAGAGACCCAGTACTTC	CSARPGLAEETQYF
TRBV28	TRBJ2-6	-	-	TGTGCCAGCAGGGGGATCTCTGGGGCCAACGTCCTGACTTTC	CASRGISGANVLTF
TRBV19	TRBJ2-3	many	TRBD1	TGTGCCAGTGATATCCTGGCCTCCGGGACAGTCTCAGATACGCAGTATTTT	CASDILASGTVSDTQYF